The 32 T cell receptor beta chains below were found in one sample sequenced in a study of T cell clonality in common variable immunodeficiency. Measured with immunoSEQ multiplex PCR; TCRdb has only the in-frame clones, and not every one. The table records roughly 50,000 clones without singletons, the ten largest covering 3% to 3.5%. The sample taken for sequencing was peripheral blood mononuclear cells. The source of these receptors is a person aged 18-69 years in good health.

This clone was found many times. CDR3 bases read: TGTGCCTGGAGCAAAAGGGACCAAGAGACC. Protein: CAWSKRDQET. The entire CDR3 reads CAWSKRDQETQYF. This chain uses TRBV30 with TRBJ2-5; D remains unclear. The CDR3 extends 3 residues past the end of the read, so its final part is completed from the germline J gene. The V end lost 3 bases, the J end lost 0 bases, and 8 bases lay between the germline ends. The CDR3 consists of 13 residues. Germline V gene data show CDR1 as GTSNPN and CDR2 as SVGIG (reference sequence).

This clone showed up many times. CDR3: CASSDSPGNTEAFF. The covered CDR3 bases are TGTGCCAGCAGTGACTCCCCAGGGAACACTGAA. The chain is built from TRBV6-4 and TRBJ1-1; D call uncertain. The read stops 3 residues short of the end of the CDR3; the missing end is completed from the germline J gene. The CDR3 spans 14 residues. V lost 0 bases and J 1 base, leaving 6 bases between the germline ends. The germline CDR1 and CDR2 sequences are MRHNA and SNTAGT.

The sample holds many counts of this clone. The read comes to an end 3 residues before the CDR3 does, leaving the germline J gene to fill in the end. V gene TRBV7-8 combines with J gene TRBJ2-1, with D perhaps TRBD2 (6 bases). The germline V gene has CDR1 SGHVS and CDR2 FQNEAQ. CDR3 size: 15 residues. Trimming took 5 bases from V and 2 from J, leaving 13 bases between them. Here the CDR3 reads CASSKGLPPYNEQFF. The CDR3 DNA, read in part, is TGTGCCAGCAGCAAGGGACTCCCCCCCTACAATGAG.

This clone was seen ten or more times. The read comes to an end 3 residues before the CDR3 does, leaving the germline J gene to fill in the end. The rearrangement links TRBV5-4 to TRBJ2-3, with D maybe TRBD2 (6 bases). This CDR3 is built from 16 residues. Germline loops: CDR1 SGHNT, CDR2 YYREEE (reference sequence). Trimming removed 3 bases from V and 1 base from J, with 15 bases in between. CDR3 protein: CASSSPGRGGTDTQYF. The CDR3 bases that were read are TGTGCCAGCAGCTCCCCCGGGAGAGGGGGCACAGATACG.

This clone turned up a few times. From the germline J gene comes the end of the CDR3, since the read stops 3 residues before it. The V and J genes are TRBV5-3 and TRBJ2-1, with TRBD1 identical over 7 bases. TRBV5-3 is given ORF status, its function remaining uncertain. J lost 1 base, V lost 4 bases, and 8 bases had no gene match. CDR3 length: 16 amino acids. The sequenced CDR3 bases are TGTGCCAGAAGCCGGGACAGAAAGGTTTCCTACAATGAG. Protein sequence: CARSRDRKVSYNE. The complete CDR3 reads CARSRDRKVSYNEQFF.

In this sample, this clone turned up a few times. From the germline J gene comes the end of the CDR3, since the read stops 3 residues before it. This chain uses TRBV19 with TRBJ2-7, with TRBD1 matching over 9 bases. The CDR3 runs 15 residues. Germline V gives CDR1 LNHDA, CDR2 SQIVND (reference sequence). Trimming took 5 bases from V and 4 from J; bases not matched to a gene: 9. The CDR3 bases that were read are TGTGCCAGTAGTTTTCGGACAGGGGCGTCGTACGAG. Translating it yields CASSFRTGASYE. From start to end, the CDR3 is CASSFRTGASYEQYF. Combining the CDR3 with reference TRBV19 and TRBJ2-7 gives the whole variable domain DGGITQSPKYLFRKEGQNVTLSCEQNLNHDAMYWYRQDPGQGLRLIYYSQIVNDFQKGDIAEGYSVSREKKESFPLTVTSAQKNPTAFYLCASSFRTGASYEQYFGPGTRLTVT.

Ten or more counts support this clone. The read stops 3 residues short of the end of the CDR3; the missing end is completed from the germline J gene. The V call is TRBV20-1, the J call TRBJ2-2, with 9 bases that match TRBD2. CDR1 is DFQATT and CDR2 is SNEGSKA in the germline V gene (reference sequence). V dropped 2 bases and J dropped 4; count of bases not matched to a gene: 2. The CDR3 totals 14 residues. CDR3 in amino acids: CSARLAGLTGELFF. The CDR3 bases that were read are TGCAGTGCTAGACTAGCGGGACTCACCGGGGAG.

This clone came up many times. The sequenced fragment ends 3 residues before the CDR3 boundary, so the rest is inferred from the germline J gene. V is TRBV30 and J is TRBJ2-7; D perhaps matches TRBD2 (5 bases). The CDR3 sequence is 13 residues long. The V end was cut by 7 bases, the J end by 6 bases, with 19 bases between. In germline, CDR1 is GTSNPN, CDR2 SVGIG (reference sequence). The CDR3 sequence is CALQAVPIFEQYF. The CDR3 bases that were read are TGTGCCTTGCAAGCGGTCCCTATCTTCGAG.

This clone was counted at least ten times. The read ends 3 residues before the CDR3 terminus; that terminus is restored from the germline J gene. V and J are TRBV6-1 and TRBJ2-7; 9 positions match TRBD2. The ends lost 4 bases at V and 3 bases at J; junction bases unmatched: 4. In germline, CDR1 is MNHNS, CDR2 SASEGT. The CDR3 consists of 14 residues. The DNA read from the CDR3 is TGTGCCAGCAGTGGAAAGCGGGAGGTCTACGAG. Translated, it gives CASSGKREVYE. The CDR3 in its entirety is CASSGKREVYEQYF.

This clone was counted between two and nine times. From the germline J gene comes the end of the CDR3, since the read stops 3 residues before it. V is TRBV30 and J is TRBJ1-2, with no clear D. V was pared by 0 bases and J by 3 bases, with 5 bases between. The CDR3 is 12 residues long. The germline V gene has CDR1 GTSNPN and CDR2 SVGIG (reference sequence). The CDR3 DNA, read in part, is TGTGCCTGGAGTGTACACGACTATGGC. It specifies CAWSVHDYG. The full CDR3 protein reads CAWSVHDYGYTF.

With regard to this clone: The read terminates 3 residues before the CDR3 end, so the remaining end is supplied by the germline J gene. V gene TRBV5-1 combines with J gene TRBJ1-2, with D possibly being TRBD1 (6 bases). The CDR3 consists of 15 residues. CDR1 is SGHRS, CDR2 YFSETQ, per germline. This chain's CDR3 is CASSLGGEFTDTYTF. Partial CDR3 DNA: TGCGCCAGCAGCTTAGGGGGAGAGTTCACAGATACC.

This clone was counted at least ten times. From the germline J gene comes the end of the CDR3, since the read stops 3 residues before it. V gene TRBV20-1 combines with J gene TRBJ1-4, with D perhaps TRBD1 (6 bases). The germline V gene has CDR1 DFQATT and CDR2 SNEGSKA (reference sequence). The CDR3 loop spans 16 amino acids. The V end was cut by 3 bases, the J end by 7 bases, with 21 bases between. The CDR3 sequence is CSARKYRDNNLEKLFF. The part of the CDR3 DNA that was read is TGCAGTGCTAGGAAATACCGGGACAACAATCTTGAAAAA.

This clone has ten or more counts. The read terminates 3 residues ahead of where the CDR3 ends, so the germline J gene completes it. V usage is TRBV20-1 and J usage is TRBJ2-7, with 8 bases aligning to TRBD2. CDR1 is DFQATT and CDR2 is SNEGSKA in the germline V gene (reference sequence). The CDR3 contains 16 residues. The V and J ends lost 0 bases and 3 bases, in that order; junction bases with no gene match: 10. CDR3 protein: CSARDQAAGDIYEQYF. CDR3 DNA, as far as it was read: TGCAGTGCTAGAGATCAGGCAGCGGGAGATATCTACGAG.

A remark on this clone: The read stops 3 residues short of the end of the CDR3; the missing end is completed from the germline J gene. The rearrangement uses TRBV19 and TRBJ1-5; maybe TRBD1 (6 bases). V was shortened by 5 bases and J by 1 base, with 12 bases between the two germline ends. The germline V gene has CDR1 LNHDA and CDR2 SQIVND (reference sequence). CDR3 length: 15 amino acids. The CDR3 reads CASSLRTASNQPQHF. The DNA read from the CDR3 is TGTGCCAGTAGTTTAAGGACAGCCAGCAATCAGCCC.

This clone was picked up many times. The read ends 3 residues early relative to the CDR3; the germline J gene fills the gap. This chain connects TRBV29-1 to TRBJ1-1; the D gene is possibly TRBD1 (6 bases). Germline CDR1 is SQVTM and CDR2 is ANQGSEA. This CDR3 is 13 amino acids long. V lost 3 bases and J 4 bases, leaving 12 bases between the germline ends. CDR3 residues: CSVEELQGTEAFF. The part of the CDR3 DNA that was read is TGCAGCGTTGAGGAACTACAGGGCACTGAA.

This clone was seen more than once but under ten times. The read comes to an end 3 residues before the CDR3 does, leaving the germline J gene to fill in the end. The genes are TRBV18 and TRBJ2-1, with a possible D match to TRBD2 (5 bases). CDR3 size: 16 residues. V dropped 0 bases and J dropped 6 bases, with 15 bases sitting between them. From germline, CDR1 is KGHSH and CDR2 LQKENI. CDR3 amino acids: CASSPPGLATFNEQFF. The sequenced part of the CDR3 DNA is TGTGCCAGCTCACCACCGGGTCTAGCTACCTTCAATGAG.

This clone was observed many times. The read terminates 3 residues before the CDR3 end, so the remaining end is supplied by the germline J gene. The chain carries TRBV4-1 and TRBJ1-1; TRBD1 might be the D (5 bases). Trimming removed 0 bases from V and 1 base from J, with 18 bases in between. The CDR3 is made up of 18 amino acids. Germline V CDR1 and CDR2: MGHRA, YSYEKL. Incomplete CDR3 DNA: TGCGCCAGCAGCCAAGATCAGGGAGAGGCGTTGAGGAACACTGAA. Its protein product is CASSQDQGEALRNTE. The full-length CDR3 reads as CASSQDQGEALRNTEAFF.

Worth noting for this clone: Coverage ceases 3 residues before the CDR3 finishes, and the germline J gene fills in the end. In the same sample, other DNA sequences code for this CDR3. The chain carries TRBV2 and TRBJ1-3; D gene uncertain. Trimming took off 8 bases at V and 2 bases at J, with 10 bases between the two ends. CDR1 is SNHLY and CDR2 is FYNNEI in the germline V gene. This CDR3 has 13 amino acids. The CDR3 reads CASFSGAGNTIYF. CDR3 DNA, as far as it was read: TGTGCCAGCTTTAGCGGAGCTGGAAACACC.

As to this clone: The read ends 3 residues early relative to the CDR3; the germline J gene fills the gap. V is TRBV30 and J is TRBJ2-3, with TRBD1 identical over 8 bases. The germline gives CDR1 GTSNPN, CDR2 SVGIG (reference sequence). There are 15 residues in the CDR3. The covered CDR3 bases are TGTGCCTGTAAACAGGGGGAAATTGTCCAAGAGACG. It is translated as CACKQGEIVQET. In full, the CDR3 is CACKQGEIVQETQYF.

This clone was counted many times. The read ends 3 residues shy of where the CDR3 ends; the end is completed using the germline J gene. This chain joins TRBV6-1 and TRBJ1-5; TRBD1 agrees at 9 bases. Per the germline V gene, CDR1 is MNHNS and CDR2 is SASEGT. The length of the CDR3 is 15 residues. J was trimmed by 5 bases and V by 2 bases; bases with no gene match: 4. The CDR3 loop is CASSEWGQGHQPQHF. The sequenced part of the CDR3 DNA is TGTGCCAGCAGTGAATGGGGACAGGGCCATCAGCCC.

For this clone: The CDR3 end falls 3 residues outside the read, so it is completed with the germline J gene. The genes are TRBV30 and TRBJ1-5; D unclear. This CDR3 comprises 14 residues. Deletions cut 1 base from V and 7 bases from J, with 14 bases between. CDR1 and CDR2 (germline): GTSNPN, SVGIG (reference sequence). CDR3 amino acids: CAWSGALIIQPQHF. CDR3 DNA, as far as it was read: TGTGCCTGGAGTGGGGCCCTGATCATCCAGCCC.

The sample holds many counts of this clone. Read sequence stops 3 residues before the CDR3 end, and the germline J gene provides the missing end. The V and J genes are TRBV10-3 and TRBJ2-2, with D unresolved. Germline V lookup: CDR1 ENHRY, CDR2 SYGVKD. CDR3 length equals 16 residues. V lost 2 bases to trimming and J lost 2 bases, with 12 bases between them. The CDR3 DNA, read in part, is TGTGCCATCAGTGAGGCCCCGGGTGGTAACACCGGGGAG. It codes for CAISEAPGGNTGE. The CDR3 as a whole reads CAISEAPGGNTGELFF.

This clone was found a few times. The read comes to an end 3 residues before the CDR3 does, leaving the germline J gene to fill in the end. The V gene is TRBV19, the J gene TRBJ1-3, with TRBD1 as a possible D gene (5 bases). CDR1 and CDR2 from the germline V gene are LNHDA and SQIVND (reference sequence). With 7 bases removed from V and 7 bases from J, the gap between germline ends came to 20 bases. The CDR3 is 15 amino acids. Partial CDR3 DNA: TGTGCCAGTACTTTGATGAGCAGGGTGGGGAACACC. Amino acids: CASTLMSRVGNT. The CDR3 reads in full as CASTLMSRVGNTIYF.

This clone was counted many times. The read terminates 3 residues ahead of where the CDR3 ends, so the germline J gene completes it. The chain is built from TRBV7-9 and TRBJ1-4; weak D call: TRBD1 (5 bases). The length of the CDR3 is 14 residues. The V end lost 0 bases, the J end lost 10 bases, and 12 bases lay between the germline ends. Germline CDR1 is SEHNR and CDR2 is FQNEAQ (reference sequence). CDR3 region: CASSLAIAGGKLFF. The part of the CDR3 DNA that was read is TGTGCCAGCAGCTTAGCGATCGCGGGGGGAAAA.

This clone was found many times. The CDR3 DNA, read in part, is TGTGCCAGCAGCTTGGGGACAGGGCCCCAATTGGATACG. Its protein is CASSLGTGPQLDT. The whole CDR3 reads CASSLGTGPQLDTQYF. This sequence joins TRBV7-3 and TRBJ2-3, with 9 bases aligning to TRBD1. The read finishes 3 residues shy of the CDR3 end, and the germline J gene is used to complete it. Germline trimming cut 3 bases from V and 6 bases from J; bases unmatched to any gene: 10. The CDR3 sequence is 16 residues long. Per germline, CDR1 SGHTA and CDR2 FQGTGA.

With regard to this clone: The CDR3 is cut off 3 residues early in the read; its end comes from the germline J gene. The J gene is TRBJ2-3, the V gene TRBV5-1; D gene unclear. Per germline, CDR1 SGHRS and CDR2 YFSETQ. The CDR3 has 15 residues. The CDR3 region is CASSLVASWQETQYF. Incomplete CDR3 DNA: TGCGCCAGCAGCTTGGTGGCATCATGGCAAGAGACG.

This clone has a handful of counts. The CDR3 end falls 3 residues outside the read, so it is completed with the germline J gene. The chain is built from TRBV5-1 and TRBJ2-5, with 13 positions matching TRBD2. This CDR3 contains 16 residues. Germline values: CDR1 SGHRS, CDR2 YFSETQ. The V segment lost 0 bases and the J segment 1 base; nucleotides outside the gene matches: 0. The CDR3 protein is CASSLGTSGSQETQYF. CDR3 DNA, as far as it was read: TGCGCCAGCAGCTTGGGGACTAGCGGGAGCCAAGAGACC.

This clone was observed at least ten times. The CDR3 end is not reached by the read, which stops 3 residues before it; the germline J gene fills it in. The chain has TRBV7-2 and TRBJ2-1; D call uncertain. This CDR3 contains 13 residues. Germline V gene lookup returns CDR1 SGHTA and CDR2 FQGNSA. V was trimmed by 0 bases and J by 7 bases, leaving 7 bases between them. The chain's CDR3 is CASSLAVANEQFF. CDR3 DNA (partial): TGTGCCAGCAGCTTAGCAGTCGCGAATGAG. Complete variable domain (other parts from reference TRBV7-2 and TRBJ2-1): GAGVSQSPSNKVTEKGKDVELRCDPISGHTALYWYRQSLGQGLEFLIYFQGNSAPDKSGLPSDRFSAERTGGSVSTLTIQRTQQEDSAVYLCASSLAVANEQFFGPGTRLTVL.

This clone was seen many times. The sequence runs out 3 residues before the end of the CDR3; the remainder is reconstructed from the germline J gene. V is TRBV29-1 and J is TRBJ2-7; the D gene is possibly TRBD2 (6 bases). The CDR3 sequence is 14 residues long. With 6 bases removed from V and 3 bases from J, the gap between germline ends came to 18 bases. In germline, CDR1 is SQVTM, CDR2 ANQGSEA. This chain's CDR3 is CSVPSGRRGYEQYF. The covered CDR3 bases are TGCAGCGTCCCAAGTGGCCGGCGGGGCTACGAG.

This clone was recorded at least ten times. A read error may account for a junction end that differs from germline. The observed sequence ends 3 residues before the CDR3 terminus, with the missing tail filled in from the germline J gene. This chain links TRBV4-2 with TRBJ2-7; D may be TRBD1 (6 bases). The CDR3 length is 13 residues. CDR1 is LGHNA, CDR2 YNFKEQ, per germline. CDR3 sequence: CASSQDQGYEQYF. CDR3 DNA (partial): TGCGCCAGCAGCCAAGATCAGGGGTACGAG.

In its sample, this clone was seen many times. The read ends 3 residues early relative to the CDR3; the germline J gene fills the gap. This chain connects TRBV10-3 to TRBJ2-2; 9 nucleotides line up with TRBD2. Germline V gene data show CDR1 as ENHRY and CDR2 as SYGVKD. V shed 11 bases and J 3 bases; nucleotides not matched to a gene: 7. The CDR3 runs to 14 residues. This CDR3 reads CAARGGADTGELFF. The CDR3 DNA, read in part, is TGTGCCGCCCGCGGGGGGGCAGACACCGGGGAG.

This clone was detected ten times or more. The read ends 3 residues shy of where the CDR3 ends; the end is completed using the germline J gene. This chain connects TRBV20-1 to TRBJ2-7; TRBD2 matches at 12 bases. The V gene's germline CDR1 is DFQATT and CDR2 SNEGSKA (reference sequence). The CDR3 totals 13 residues. After removal of 6 bases from V and 3 bases from J, the junction contained 3 bases not matched to a gene. The sequenced part of the CDR3 DNA is TGCAGTGCAACGGGACTAGCGGGCTACGAG. Encoded protein: CSATGLAGYE. The full-length CDR3 reads as CSATGLAGYEQYF.